Listed below are T cell receptor beta chains from one sample, sequenced in a study of T cells after yellow fever vaccination. Via MiXCR, TCRdb re-called the 5' RACE reads, giving one row per CDR3 protein. Of approximately 330,000 distinct CDR3 sequences listed, 12% are singletons. Sample: CD4+ T cells sorted from PBMCs, taken 15 days after the yellow fever booster vaccination. Receptors were obtained from a man younger than 30 who received the YFV17D yellow fever vaccine. The conserved cysteine and the conserved F or W are not part of the CDR3 here. Each record gives: J gene, V gene, CDR3 protein.

TRBJ1-6	TRBV20-1	SARNADSPLH
TRBJ2-4	TRBV10-2	ASSPKRSQY
TRBJ1-4	TRBV5-1	ASRRSATNEKLF
TRBJ2-5	TRBV6-2/TRBV6-3	ASSVRKTEETQY
TRBJ1-6	TRBV29-1	SVERSDRVSPLH
TRBJ1-2	TRBV20-1	SARSGGLDRGEDGYT
TRBJ2-3	TRBV10-3	AISETGGTDTQY
TRBJ1-6	TRBV5-1	ASSLVLRTYNSPLH
TRBJ1-2	TRBV6-1	ASSEAFQGVST
TRBJ2-5	TRBV5-6	ARRRMKETQY
TRBJ1-1	TRBV2	ASSFSKTTEAF
TRBJ1-1	TRBV6-5	ASRGPGTGNTEAF
TRBJ2-1	TRBV6-5	ASRLYNEQF
TRBJ2-4	TRBV21-1	ASSPHRGQGVAKNIQY
TRBJ1-1	TRBV2	ASSRGVGGPEAF
TRBJ2-5	TRBV5-8	ASSYGQSETQY
TRBJ1-5	TRBV12-1	ASSFPPRGQGQAQH
TRBJ1-1	TRBV5-1	ASSLYGGEGTEAF
TRBJ2-5	TRBV30	AWSSYQETQY
TRBJ2-2	TRBV7-3	ASSSRGLAGGTTGELF
TRBJ2-1	TRBV5-6	ASSISLNEQF
TRBJ2-7	TRBV4-2	ASSQESRRLLSYEQY
TRBJ1-5	TRBV28	ASTVGPAQH
TRBJ2-5	TRBV6-4	ASSDLTPKPGETQY
TRBJ2-1	TRBV20-1	SALTSGAYNEQF
TRBJ1-1	TRBV9	ASSVLPKNTEAF
TRBJ2-2	TRBV3-1	ASKGLAGTGELF
TRBJ1-1	TRBV7-3	ASSLSAGTEAF